Listed here is a single T cell receptor (beta chain). The record originates from a study of shared clonotypes between healthy human individuals. Here immunoSEQ multiplex PCR was the method, and the copy in TCRdb shows in-frame clones only, minus some. The repertoire holds about 1.1 million clones, with around three quarters as singletons. The CDR3 spans 13 residues. J gave up 7 bases and V 3 bases, and 3 bases lay outside the gene matches. Germline V gives CDR1 SGHRS, CDR2 YFSETQ. This sequence joins TRBV5-1 and TRBJ1-5; 8 bases align to TRBD1. The receptor was derived from a man between 18 and 35 years old in good health. Some clones in this sample may be carry-over from other donors' samples. Sequenced material: memory CD4+ T cells from PBMCs. As for subset: CD45RA-negative fraction. CDR3 sequence (DNA): TGCGCCAGCAGCTCAGGGGGCGACCAGCCCCAGCATTTT. This gives the protein CASSSGGDQPQHF.